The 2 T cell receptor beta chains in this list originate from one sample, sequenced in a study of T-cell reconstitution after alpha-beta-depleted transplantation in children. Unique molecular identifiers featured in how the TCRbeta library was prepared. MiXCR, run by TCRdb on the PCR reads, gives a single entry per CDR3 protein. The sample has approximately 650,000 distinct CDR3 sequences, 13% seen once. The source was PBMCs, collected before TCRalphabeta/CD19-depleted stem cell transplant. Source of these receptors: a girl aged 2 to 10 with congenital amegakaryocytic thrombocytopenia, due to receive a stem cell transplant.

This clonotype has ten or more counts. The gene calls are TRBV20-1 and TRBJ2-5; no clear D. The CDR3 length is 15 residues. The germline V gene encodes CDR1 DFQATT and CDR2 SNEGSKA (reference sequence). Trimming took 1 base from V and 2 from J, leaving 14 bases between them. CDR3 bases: TGCAGTGCTAGAGTTTTTGGGCCCTCTCAAGAGACCCAGTACTTC. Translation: CSARVFGPSQETQYF.

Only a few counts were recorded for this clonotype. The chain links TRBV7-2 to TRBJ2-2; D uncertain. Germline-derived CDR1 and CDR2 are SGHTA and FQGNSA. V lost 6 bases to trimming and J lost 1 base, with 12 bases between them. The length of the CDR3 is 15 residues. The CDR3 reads CASRYRDLNTGELFF. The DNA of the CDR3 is TGTGCCAGCAGGTACAGAGACCTGAACACCGGGGAGCTGTTTTTT.